The clone carrying this TCR beta chain turned up a few times. Antigen unknown. The data were taken from a study of beta chain features in type 1 diabetes. Study results and caveats: A pattern of fewer insertions and more deletions at VDJ junctions was seen in type 1 diabetes patients. Naive, central memory and regulatory TCRB repertoires appeared more similar among patients than healthy donors.

The germline V gene encodes CDR1 LGHNA and CDR2 YNFKEQ. The CDR3 consists of 14 residues. Trimming left V 4 bases short and J 5 bases short, with 12 bases between. The authors reverse transcribed all of the isolated RNA, so sequencing captured expressed TCRB transcripts. Some clones are missing from TCRdb's copy, which holds only in-frame ones; the method was immunoSEQ multiplex PCR. The data show over 700,000 clones, 17% seen once. Donors underwent one heparinised blood draw, about 120 mL on average. Isolation of CD4+ naive, central memory, regulatory and stem cell-like memory cells was achieved by sorting via CD45RO/CCR7/CD25/CD127/CD95/CD27.

The TCR was taken from a woman aged 18-29 years in good health. The chain combines TRBV4-2 with TRBJ1-5; perhaps TRBD1 as D (6 bases). Sequencing was performed on naive CD4+ T cells from blood. The CDR3 here is CASSPTGSDQPQHF. Here the CDR3 DNA reads TGTGCCAGCAGCCCGACAGGTTCGGATCAGCCCCAGCATTTT.